The 27 T cell receptor beta chains below all came from one sample that was sequenced in a study of blood T cell repertoires in COVID-19. Produced via immunoSEQ multiplex PCR; TCRdb's table is partial and in-frame only. There are under 100,000 clones in the sample; about 90% occur only once, and approximately 18% lies in the top ten. Sequencing used peripheral blood. These receptors all stem from a human donor in a cohort sampled during active COVID-19.

The chain joins TRBV29-1 to TRBJ2-5, with unresolved D. The CDR3 spans 11 residues. V lost 5 bases, J lost 5 bases, and 9 bases lay in between. Looked up from germline, CDR1 is SQVTM and CDR2 is ANQGSEA. CDR3 loop: CSVRPAETQYF. The CDR3 nucleotides read TGCAGCGTTCGCCCCGCGGAGACCCAGTACTTC.

The V and J genes are TRBV3-1 (or the pseudogene TRBV3-2) and TRBJ2-7; 14 bases are shared with TRBD2. The V gene end was trimmed by 0 bases and the J gene end by 4 bases; junction bases not matched to a gene: 11. Germline V lookup: CDR1 LGHDT, CDR2 YNNKEL (reference sequence). The CDR3 consists of 19 residues. CDR3 region: CASSQDSGLAGGSPYEQYF. The DNA for the CDR3 is TGTGCCAGCAGCCAAGATTCCGGACTAGCGGGGGGTTCTCCTTACGAGCAGTACTTC.

The rearrangement links TRBV5-1 to TRBJ2-1; TRBD2 is a possible D gene (6 bases). Per germline, CDR1 SGHRS and CDR2 YFSETQ. The CDR3 has 13 residues. V lost 3 bases to trimming and J lost 5 bases, with 9 bases between them. The CDR3 DNA is TGCGCCAGCAGCTGGGGGGACCACAATGAGCAGTTCTTC. The encoded protein is CASSWGDHNEQFF.

This clone showed up just once. This sequence joins TRBV20-1 and TRBJ2-2, with 12 bases matching TRBD2. The V gene end was trimmed by 3 bases and the J gene end by 0 bases; junction bases not matched to a gene: 2. This CDR3 has 16 residues. Per the germline V gene, CDR1 is DFQATT and CDR2 is SNEGSKA (reference sequence). In DNA form, the CDR3 reads TGCAGTGCTAGTCGGACTAGCGGGGCGAACACCGGGGAGCTGTTTTTT. This codes for CSASRTSGANTGELFF.

The V and J genes are TRBV5-6 and TRBJ2-5; 7 bases fit TRBD2. The CDR3 runs 14 residues. V dropped 0 bases and J dropped 5; count of bases not matched to a gene: 4. Per germline, CDR1 SGHDT and CDR2 YYEEEE. This chain's CDR3 is CASSLESGAETQYF. CDR3 in DNA: TGTGCCAGCAGCTTGGAGAGCGGGGCGGAGACCCAGTACTTC.

V is TRBV28 and J is TRBJ1-6; 11 nucleotides line up with TRBD1. J lost 7 bases, V lost 2 bases, and 7 bases had no gene match. CDR1 is MDHEN, CDR2 SYDVKM, per germline. This CDR3 is built from 17 residues. The CDR3 loop reads CASSLPGQGVANSPLHF. The CDR3 DNA is TGTGCCAGCAGTTTACCGGGACAGGGGGTAGCGAATTCACCCCTCCACTTT.

The chain employs TRBV29-1 and TRBJ2-3; the match to TRBD2 covers 16 bases. Germline CDR1 reads SQVTM; CDR2 reads ANQGSEA. The CDR3 runs to 14 residues. V gave up 6 bases and J gave up 8 bases; unmatched junction bases: 5. The CDR3 here is CSVGTSGGAGTQYF. CDR3 DNA sequence: TGCAGCGTGGGGACTAGCGGGGGGGCCGGTACGCAGTATTTT.

The chain recombines TRBV3-1 (or the pseudogene TRBV3-2) with TRBJ2-3, with 8 bases lining up with TRBD2. The V gene's germline CDR1 is LGHDT and CDR2 YNNKEL (reference sequence). With V trimmed by 0 bases and J by 5 bases, 4 bases remained unmatched. CDR3 size: 15 residues. The CDR3 spells CASSQDRGGGDTQYF. The CDR3 coding sequence is TGTGCCAGCAGCCAAGACCGGGGGGGCGGAGATACGCAGTATTTT.

This clone was detected once. The rearrangement uses TRBV3-1 (or the pseudogene TRBV3-2) and TRBJ2-7; a weak D match, TRBD1 (6 bases). Trimming pared 3 bases from V and 5 bases from J, leaving 14 bases between. Germline CDR1 and CDR2: LGHDT and YNNKEL (reference sequence). The CDR3 runs to 14 residues. This CDR3 reads CASSQTGLGNEQYF. In DNA, the CDR3 is TGTGCCAGCAGCCAGACAGGATTGGGGAACGAGCAGTACTTC.

The chain links TRBV29-1 to TRBJ1-3; 9 bases are shared with TRBD1. V lost 6 bases and J lost 2; bases outside the gene matches: 5. The CDR3 totals 14 residues. CDR1 is SQVTM and CDR2 is ANQGSEA in the germline V gene. For the CDR3, the DNA is TGCAGCGTCCTCTGGGACAGGGCTGGAAACACCATATATTTT. Translating it yields CSVLWDRAGNTIYF.

The J gene is TRBJ2-1, the V gene TRBV4-2, with 7 positions matching TRBD2. This CDR3 comprises 15 residues. The ends lost 0 bases at V and 8 bases at J; junction bases unmatched: 7. Germline V lookup: CDR1 LGHNA, CDR2 YNFKEQ. DNA of the CDR3: TGTGCCAGCAGCCAAGATCAGCGGGGACTCGATGAGCAGTTCTTC. Translation gives CASSQDQRGLDEQFF.

J is TRBJ2-5 and V is TRBV5-6; 15 positions agree with TRBD2. The CDR3 contains 14 residues. Germline V gene data show CDR1 as SGHDT and CDR2 as YYEEEE. V lost 3 bases to trimming and J lost 14 bases; unmatched junction nucleotides: 8. CDR3 residues: CASSSTGTSGGLYF. The CDR3 DNA reads TGTGCCAGCAGCTCCACCGGGACTAGCGGGGGGCTATACTTC.

This clone was picked up one time. The chain combines TRBV12-3 or TRBV12-4 with TRBJ1-1; D is perhaps TRBD1 (5 bases). The CDR3 length is 13 residues. With 5 bases removed from V and 1 base from J, the gap between germline ends came to 8 bases. The CDR3 protein is CASSVGQNTEAFF. The CDR3 bases are TGTGCCAGCAGTGTTGGACAGAACACTGAAGCTTTCTTT.

This rearrangement joins TRBV13 to TRBJ2-1; D gene unclear. Germline values: CDR1 PRHDT, CDR2 FYEKMQ (reference sequence). The CDR3 sequence is 18 residues long. V was trimmed by 5 bases and J by 3 bases, leaving 23 bases between them. CDR3: CASSPAPVPDSGYNEQFF. For the CDR3, the DNA is TGTGCCAGCAGCCCTGCTCCGGTCCCAGACTCGGGCTACAATGAGCAGTTCTTC.

The genes are TRBV6-2 or TRBV6-3 and TRBJ1-2, with 9 nucleotides matching TRBD1. Germline V lookup: CDR1 MNHEY, CDR2 SVGEGT. V lost 5 bases and J lost 5; bases outside the gene matches: 9. The CDR3 is 15 residues long. CDR3 in amino acids: CASSQQGASVYGYTF. In DNA form, the CDR3 reads TGTGCCAGCAGTCAACAGGGGGCCTCGGTGTATGGCTACACCTTC.

V usage is TRBV23-1 and J usage is TRBJ2-7; D perhaps matches TRBD2 (7 bases). TRBV23-1 counts as an open reading frame of uncertain function. CDR3 length: 16 residues. The V end was cut by 2 bases, the J end by 1 base, with 15 bases between. The CDR3 is CASSQGGGAPSYEQYF. For the CDR3, the DNA is TGCGCCAGCAGTCAAGGAGGGGGGGCGCCTTCCTACGAGCAGTACTTC.

The J gene is TRBJ1-4, the V gene TRBV7-9; TRBD1 matches at 7 bases. This CDR3 has 14 residues. Germline trimming cut 4 bases from V and 5 bases from J; bases unmatched to any gene: 4. Per germline, CDR1 SEHNR and CDR2 FQNEAQ (reference sequence). DNA for the CDR3: TGTGCCAGCAGCTCGGACAGGAGAAATGAAAAACTGTTTTTT. Protein product: CASSSDRRNEKLFF. The whole variable domain, filled in from reference TRBV7-9 and TRBJ1-4, reads DTGVSQNPRHKITKRGQNVTFRCDPISEHNRLYWYRQTLGQGPEFLTYFQNEAQLEKSRLLSDRFSAERPKGSFSTLEIQRTEQGDSAMYLCASSSDRRNEKLFFGSGTQLSVL.

The chain is built from TRBV7-9 and TRBJ2-1, with D uncertain. Trimming took off 10 bases at V and 3 bases at J, with 10 bases between the two ends. Germline V gene lookup returns CDR1 SEHNR and CDR2 FQNEAQ (reference sequence). The CDR3 has 12 amino acids. CDR3 bases: TGTGCCACCTGGGCAGACTACAATGAGCAGTTCTTC. It specifies CATWADYNEQFF. Full variable domain (outside the CDR3, taken from reference TRBV7-9 and TRBJ2-1): DTGVSQNPRHKITKRGQNVTFRCDPISEHNRLYWYRQTLGQGPEFLTYFQNEAQLEKSRLLSDRFSAERPKGSFSTLEIQRTEQGDSAMYLCATWADYNEQFFGPGTRLTVL.

The gene calls are TRBV5-1 and TRBJ2-2, with TRBD2 matching 11 bases. J lost 3 bases, V lost 4 bases, and 5 bases had no gene match. This CDR3 region has 16 residues. CDR1 is SGHRS, CDR2 YFSETQ, per germline. This chain's CDR3 is CASSSSSGGYTGELFF. The CDR3 DNA reads as TGCGCCAGCAGCAGTTCTAGCGGGGGGTACACCGGGGAGCTGTTTTTT. The complete variable domain, with remaining parts taken from reference TRBV5-1 and TRBJ2-2, reads KAGVTQTPRYLIKTRGQQVTLSCSPISGHRSVSWYQQTPGQGLQFLFEYFSETQRNKGNFPGRFSGRQFSNSRSEMNVSTLELGDSALYLCASSSSSGGYTGELFFGEGSRLTVL.

The gene calls are TRBV2 and TRBJ2-3; 12 positions agree with TRBD1. J was trimmed by 6 bases and V by 4 bases; bases with no gene match: 2. This CDR3 spans 14 amino acids. Germline CDR1 SNHLY, CDR2 FYNNEI. The CDR3 DNA follows: TGTGCCAGCAGTGGGGACAGGGGGCACGATACGCAGTATTTT. Its protein is CASSGDRGHDTQYF.

The chain is built from TRBV10-3 and TRBJ1-2, with D possibly matching TRBD1 (5 bases). The V gene lost 5 bases and the J gene lost 0 bases, with 10 bases spanning the gap. CDR3 length: 14 amino acids. Germline CDR1 is ENHRY and CDR2 is SYGVKD. The CDR3 loop is CAISPLDTNYGYTF. The CDR3 DNA reads as TGTGCCATCAGTCCTTTGGACACTAACTATGGCTACACCTTC.

The chain has TRBV5-6 and TRBJ1-1; D unresolved. The V gene's germline CDR1 is SGHDT and CDR2 YYEEEE. This CDR3 contains 14 residues. V was pared by 0 bases and J by 3 bases, with 9 bases between. The CDR3: CASSLEVGDTEAFF. The CDR3, as DNA: TGTGCCAGCAGCTTGGAGGTCGGGGACACTGAAGCTTTCTTT.

The CDR3 nucleotides are TGTGCCAGCAGCCAACGCCCAGCCTACGAGCAGTACTTC. Translating gives CASSQRPAYEQYF. This chain connects TRBV7-9 to TRBJ2-7, with no clear D. Between the trimmed V and J ends, which lost 5 bases and 2 bases, there was a span of 10 bases. CDR3 length equals 13 residues. Germline-derived CDR1 and CDR2 are SEHNR and FQNEAQ (reference sequence). Looking up the rest from reference TRBV7-9 and TRBJ2-7 gives the full variable domain: DTGVSQNPRHKITKRGQNVTFRCDPISEHNRLYWYRQTLGQGPEFLTYFQNEAQLEKSRLLSDRFSAERPKGSFSTLEIQRTEQGDSAMYLCASSQRPAYEQYFGPGTRLTVT.

This rearrangement joins TRBV2 to TRBJ2-2, with D maybe TRBD1 (5 bases). V lost 10 bases to trimming and J lost 4 bases, with 16 bases between them. CDR3 length: 14 residues. The germline V gene has CDR1 SNHLY and CDR2 FYNNEI. CDR3 in amino acids: CAIRRGSITGELFF. The CDR3 region has the DNA TGTGCCATCCGAAGGGGCTCAATCACCGGGGAGCTGTTTTTT.

The chain links TRBV6-6 to TRBJ2-3, with 9 bases fitting TRBD2. After removal of 9 bases from V and 2 bases from J, the junction contained 9 bases not matched to a gene. This CDR3 has 15 amino acids. Per germline, CDR1 MNHNY and CDR2 SVGAGI (reference sequence). The CDR3 spells CASPPAGGFTDTQYF. Here the CDR3 DNA reads TGTGCCAGTCCCCCGGCGGGGGGGTTCACAGATACGCAGTATTTT.

V usage is TRBV10-3 and J usage is TRBJ1-5; D remains unclear. V shed 4 bases and J shed 3 bases, with 7 bases lying between them. Germline V gives CDR1 ENHRY, CDR2 SYGVKD. CDR3 length: 13 amino acids. CDR3 region: CAISVQVNQPQHF. CDR3 DNA: TGTGCCATCAGTGTGCAGGTCAATCAGCCCCAGCATTTT.

The chain uses TRBV19 and TRBJ2-3; TRBD1 matches at 11 bases. The trim removed 6 bases at V and 1 base at J, leaving 3 bases unmatched. Germline values: CDR1 LNHDA, CDR2 SQIVND (reference sequence). The CDR3 runs 15 residues. CDR3 protein: CASSGQGAGTDTQYF. The CDR3 region has the DNA TGTGCCAGTAGCGGACAGGGGGCTGGCACAGATACGCAGTATTTT.